This TCR beta chain was obtained from a study of blood T cell repertoires in COVID-19. Only in-frame clones appear in the TCRdb table, and some are missing; sequencing was by immunoSEQ multiplex PCR. The table has under 200,000 clones, around 85% seen once. CDR1 and CDR2 from the germline V gene are LGHNA and YNFKEQ. The CDR3 runs to 18 residues. The V segment lost 5 bases and the J segment 5 bases; nucleotides outside the gene matches: 12. The TCR comes from a man aged 60 to 69 who had recovered from COVID-19. Specimen: peripheral blood. V gene TRBV4-2 combines with J gene TRBJ2-7, with 16 bases that match TRBD2. CDR3: CASSSPGTSGGAEDEQYF. The DNA for the CDR3 is TGTGCCAGCAGCTCCCCCGGGACTAGCGGGGGGGCGGAGGACGAGCAGTACTTC.